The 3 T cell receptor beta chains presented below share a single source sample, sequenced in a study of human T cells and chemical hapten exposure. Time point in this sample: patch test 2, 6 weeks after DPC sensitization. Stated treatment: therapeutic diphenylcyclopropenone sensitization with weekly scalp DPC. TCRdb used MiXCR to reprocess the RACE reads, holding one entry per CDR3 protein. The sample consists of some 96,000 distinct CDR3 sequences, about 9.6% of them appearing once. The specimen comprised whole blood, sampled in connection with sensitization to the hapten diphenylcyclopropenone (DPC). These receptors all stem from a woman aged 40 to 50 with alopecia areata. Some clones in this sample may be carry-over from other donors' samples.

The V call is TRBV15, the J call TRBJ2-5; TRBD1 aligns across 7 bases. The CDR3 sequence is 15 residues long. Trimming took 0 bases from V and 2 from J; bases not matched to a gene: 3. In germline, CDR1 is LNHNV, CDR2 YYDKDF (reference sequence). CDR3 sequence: CATSRDPTGQETQYF. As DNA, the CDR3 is TGTGCCACCAGCAGAGATCCGACAGGGCAAGAGACCCAGTACTTC.

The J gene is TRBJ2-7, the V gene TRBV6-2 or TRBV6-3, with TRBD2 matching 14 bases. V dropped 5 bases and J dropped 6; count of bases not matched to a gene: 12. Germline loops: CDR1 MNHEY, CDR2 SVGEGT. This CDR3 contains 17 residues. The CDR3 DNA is TGTGCCAGCAGTGACGAATTTGGACTAGCGGGAGGAGGCGAGCAGTACTTC. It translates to CASSDEFGLAGGGEQYF.

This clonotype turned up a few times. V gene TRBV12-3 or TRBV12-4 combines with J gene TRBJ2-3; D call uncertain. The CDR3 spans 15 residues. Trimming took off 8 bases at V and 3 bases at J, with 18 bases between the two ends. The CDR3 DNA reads TGTGCCAGCCCCCCTGGAGTATTAAGTACAGATACGCAGTATTTT. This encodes CASPPGVLSTDTQYF.